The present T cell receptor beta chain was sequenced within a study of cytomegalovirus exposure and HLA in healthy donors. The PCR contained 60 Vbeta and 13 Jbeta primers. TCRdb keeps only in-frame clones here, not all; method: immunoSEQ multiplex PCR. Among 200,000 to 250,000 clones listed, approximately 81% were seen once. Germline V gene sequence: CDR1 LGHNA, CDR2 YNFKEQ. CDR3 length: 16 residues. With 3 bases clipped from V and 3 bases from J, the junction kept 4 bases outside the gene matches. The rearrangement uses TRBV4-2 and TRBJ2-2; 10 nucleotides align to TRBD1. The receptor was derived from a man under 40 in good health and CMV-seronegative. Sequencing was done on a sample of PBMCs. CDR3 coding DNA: TGTGCCAGCAGCCAGGCCGGGACAGGGGACACCGGGGAGCTGTTTTTT. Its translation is CASSQAGTGDTGELFF.